The 18 T cell receptor beta chains listed next were all sequenced from one sample in a study of cytomegalovirus exposure and HLA in healthy donors. Assay: immunoSEQ multiplex PCR; the TCRdb copy retains only in-frame clones and omits some. The sample lists approximately 200,000 clones, roughly 81% occurring once. The specimen was PBMCs. These receptors were collected from a woman in her twenties or thirties in good health and CMV-seronegative.

The chain is built from TRBV18 and TRBJ1-3; D call uncertain. Germline CDR1 is KGHSH and CDR2 is LQKENI. The V end was cut by 0 bases, the J end by 0 bases, with 6 bases between. The CDR3 loop spans 15 amino acids. CDR3 residues: CASSPPSGSGNTIYF. Here the CDR3 DNA reads TGTGCCAGCTCACCACCGTCGGGCTCTGGAAACACCATATATTTT.

V gene TRBV30 combines with J gene TRBJ2-3, with 7 positions matching TRBD1. The CDR3 has 13 amino acids. Per the germline V gene, CDR1 is GTSNPN and CDR2 is SVGIG (reference sequence). V gave up 1 base and J gave up 3 bases; unmatched junction bases: 1. The CDR3 reads CAWSGQGTDTQYF. CDR3 in DNA: TGTGCCTGGAGTGGACAGGGAACAGATACGCAGTATTTT. The variable domain in full, completed from reference TRBV30 and TRBJ2-3, reads SQTIHQWPATLVQPVGSPLSLECTVEGTSNPNLYWYRQAAGRGLQLLFYSVGIGQISSEVPQNLSASRPQDRQFILSSKKLLLSDSGFYLCAWSGQGTDTQYFGPGTRLTVL.

The V gene is TRBV27, the J gene TRBJ2-6, with 9 bases identical to TRBD1. The CDR3 runs 17 residues. The germline V gene encodes CDR1 MNHEY and CDR2 SMNVEV (reference sequence). The trim removed 3 bases at V and 1 base at J, leaving 4 bases unmatched. The CDR3 region is CASSFGTGISGANVLTF. In DNA form, the CDR3 reads TGTGCCAGCAGTTTTGGGACAGGGATATCTGGGGCCAACGTCCTGACTTTC. The full variable domain, rest sourced from reference TRBV27 and TRBJ2-6, is EAQVTQNPRYLITVTGKKLTVTCSQNMNHEYMSWYRQDPGLGLRQIYYSMNVEVTDKGDVPEGYKVSRKEKRNFPLILESPSPNQTSLYFCASSFGTGISGANVLTFGAGSRLTVL.

V and J are TRBV9 and TRBJ2-3, with TRBD2 matching 7 bases. Unmatched junction bases numbered 2, after V lost 1 base and J lost 0 bases. CDR1 and CDR2 (germline): SGDLS, YYNGEE. The CDR3 loop spans 15 amino acids. DNA of the CDR3: TGTGCCAGCAGCGTACAACTAGCGAGCACAGATACGCAGTATTTT. Its protein product is CASSVQLASTDTQYF.

This sequence joins TRBV4-2 and TRBJ2-1, with a possible D match to TRBD2 (5 bases). Trimming removed 3 bases from V and 8 bases from J, with 5 bases in between. The CDR3 sequence is 11 residues long. The germline CDR1 and CDR2 sequences are LGHNA and YNFKEQ. CDR3 nucleotides: TGTGCCAGCAGCCACGGGGATGAGCAGTTCTTC. Its protein product is CASSHGDEQFF.

The chain uses TRBV6-6 and TRBJ2-7, with TRBD1 matching 8 bases. The germline gives CDR1 MNHNY, CDR2 SVGAGI (reference sequence). This CDR3 region has 13 residues. The J segment lost 6 bases and the V segment lost 1 base, leaving 2 bases of the junction unmatched. DNA for the CDR3: TGTGCCAGCAGTTACTGGCAGGGGGCCGAGCAGTACTTC. Translating gives CASSYWQGAEQYF.

This clone turned up a few times. The rearrangement uses TRBV5-6 and TRBJ1-2, with 10 bases fitting TRBD1. V lost 8 bases to trimming and J lost 5 bases; unmatched junction nucleotides: 12. Germline V gene data show CDR1 as SGHDT and CDR2 as YYEEEE. The CDR3 has 15 amino acids. This CDR3 is CASKGQGSAWYGYTF. CDR3 DNA: TGTGCCAGTAAGGGACAGGGGTCGGCTTGGTATGGCTACACCTTC.

V usage is TRBV27 and J usage is TRBJ2-7, with D tentatively TRBD1 (5 bases). The CDR3 runs 14 residues. The V and J ends lost 2 bases and 5 bases respectively, with 13 bases between them. CDR1 MNHEY and CDR2 SMNVEV come from the germline V gene (reference sequence). CDR3 loop: CASSLSRVVNEQYF. The CDR3 nucleotides are TGTGCCAGCAGTTTAAGCAGGGTGGTCAACGAGCAGTACTTC.

The rearrangement joins TRBV7-9 to TRBJ2-7, with 8 bases identical to TRBD1. Losses at the gene ends were 8 bases for V and 7 bases for J; bases not matched to a gene: 10. The CDR3 spans 13 residues. Germline V gives CDR1 SEHNR, CDR2 FQNEAQ (reference sequence). CDR3 in amino acids: CASPGQGSGEQYF. CDR3 bases: TGTGCCAGCCCAGGACAGGGCAGCGGTGAGCAGTACTTC.

The chain uses TRBV4-1 and TRBJ2-1; TRBD2 matches at 7 bases. From germline, CDR1 is MGHRA and CDR2 YSYEKL. The length of the CDR3 is 16 residues. The junction had 8 bases not matched to a gene; V was cut back by 1 base and J by 5 bases. The CDR3 region is CASSQGLGTTNNEQFF. The CDR3 nucleotides read TGCGCCAGCAGCCAAGGGCTCGGGACTACCAACAATGAGCAGTTCTTC.

The chain has TRBV28 and TRBJ1-5, with D possibly TRBD1 on 6 matching bases. The V end was cut by 6 bases, the J end by 6 bases, with 18 bases between. CDR3 length: 15 amino acids. Looked up from germline, CDR1 is MDHEN and CDR2 is SYDVKM. The CDR3 DNA is TGTGCCAGCAGCACCTCACAGGGTTTGGGTCAGCCCCAGCATTTT. It is translated as CASSTSQGLGQPQHF.

V is TRBV5-1 and J is TRBJ1-4; D is perhaps TRBD1 (6 bases). Trimming stripped 4 bases from V and 4 bases from J, with 14 bases between. Germline CDR1 and CDR2: SGHRS and YFSETQ. The CDR3 has 15 residues. CDR3 protein: CASSHSDRRNEKLFF. DNA for the CDR3: TGCGCCAGCAGCCATTCGGACAGACGTAATGAAAAACTGTTTTTT.

The rearrangement links TRBV2 to TRBJ2-2; D not certain. Looked up from germline, CDR1 is SNHLY and CDR2 is FYNNEI. This CDR3 is built from 14 residues. V was clipped by 8 bases and J by 5 bases, with 15 bases between them. CDR3 DNA: TGTGCCAGCGATCCGGAACAGAGTACCGGGGAGCTGTTTTTT. The encoded protein is CASDPEQSTGELFF.

V is TRBV6-1 and J is TRBJ2-1, with D unclear. CDR3 length equals 13 residues. V lost 7 bases and J lost 5, with 12 bases in between. The germline gives CDR1 MNHNS, CDR2 SASEGT. The CDR3 DNA sequence: TGTGCCAGCATGCGGCTCCTCGACAATGAGCAGTTCTTC. This gives the protein CASMRLLDNEQFF.

This chain joins TRBV5-1 and TRBJ2-1; D is possibly TRBD1 (6 bases). Trimming pared 4 bases from V and 5 bases from J, leaving 13 bases between. CDR3 size: 14 residues. Germline V CDR1 and CDR2: SGHRS, YFSETQ. In DNA form, the CDR3 reads TGCGCCAGCAGCGGGGGATACAGGGACAATGAGCAGTTCTTC. It encodes CASSGGYRDNEQFF.

J is TRBJ1-3 and V is TRBV2; 8 bases align to TRBD1. Germline trimming cut 6 bases from V and 0 bases from J; bases unmatched to any gene: 7. This CDR3 has 16 amino acids. Germline V gene data show CDR1 as SNHLY and CDR2 as FYNNEI. CDR3 sequence (DNA): TGTGCCAGCAGAGAAAGGACAGGGCGCTCTGGAAACACCATATATTTT. Protein: CASRERTGRSGNTIYF.

V and J are TRBV6-1 and TRBJ1-6, with 8 bases matching TRBD1. There are 13 residues in the CDR3. The V and J ends lost 7 bases and 8 bases, in that order; junction bases with no gene match: 4. The germline gives CDR1 MNHNS, CDR2 SASEGT. The CDR3 protein is CASTDRGYSPLHF. Written as DNA, the CDR3 is TGTGCCAGCACCGACAGGGGTTATTCACCCCTCCACTTT.

This clone was counted at least ten times. The chain links TRBV11-2 to TRBJ1-2; 7 bases are shared with TRBD1. CDR1 and CDR2 from the germline V gene are SGHAT and FQNNGV. V lost 9 bases and J lost 0; bases outside the gene matches: 4. The CDR3 spans 13 residues. The CDR3 DNA sequence: TGTGCCAGTCGGACAGGAACTAACTATGGCTACACCTTC. Its translation is CASRTGTNYGYTF.